This T cell receptor (beta chain) appears in the sequencing data of a study of blood T cell repertoires in COVID-19. Original processing methods: The assay estimated nucleated cells by amplifying reference gene primers. Profiling relied on immunoSEQ multiplex PCR, and the TCRdb table lists in-frame clones only, not all of them. That table gives V, J and clone size, and the DNA gave D and trimming. Among roughly 250,000 clones, about 90% were seen once, and the ten largest hold around 2%. CDR1 is SEHNR, CDR2 FQNEAQ, per germline (reference sequence). V lost 5 bases to trimming and J lost 1 base; unmatched junction nucleotides: 5. The CDR3 length is 16 residues.

Specimen: PBMCs or T cells enriched from blood (not recorded which). This sequence was found in a young woman who had recovered from COVID-19. The rearrangement uses TRBV7-9 and TRBJ1-4; 9 bases agree with TRBD1. CDR3 nucleotide sequence: TGTGCCAGCAGCGTCGGGACAGGGCGAACTAATGAAAAACTGTTTTTT. Translating it yields CASSVGTGRTNEKLFF.